The present T cell receptor beta chain was sequenced within a study of blood T cell repertoires in COVID-19. How the authors handled the data: Estimated nucleated cell counts came from reference gene primer amplification. Profiled with immunoSEQ multiplex PCR; TCRdb holds only in-frame clones, not every one. Clonal size and the V and J genes are those of that table, whereas D and trimming came from the DNA. Of some 220,000 clones listed, approximately 83% are singletons. Germline V lookup: CDR1 SGHDT, CDR2 YYEEEE. Trimming stripped 3 bases from V and 7 bases from J, with 19 bases between. The CDR3 totals 15 residues. This clone appeared a few times.

The chain uses TRBV5-6 and TRBJ1-2, with a weak D call TRBD1 (6 bases). Material for sequencing was peripheral blood. The source of this sequence is a woman aged 25 to 39 who had recovered from COVID-19. The CDR3 DNA reads as TGTGCCAGCAGCTCGGACAGAACTATGGGGAGTGGCTACACCTTC. This translates into CASSSDRTMGSGYTF.